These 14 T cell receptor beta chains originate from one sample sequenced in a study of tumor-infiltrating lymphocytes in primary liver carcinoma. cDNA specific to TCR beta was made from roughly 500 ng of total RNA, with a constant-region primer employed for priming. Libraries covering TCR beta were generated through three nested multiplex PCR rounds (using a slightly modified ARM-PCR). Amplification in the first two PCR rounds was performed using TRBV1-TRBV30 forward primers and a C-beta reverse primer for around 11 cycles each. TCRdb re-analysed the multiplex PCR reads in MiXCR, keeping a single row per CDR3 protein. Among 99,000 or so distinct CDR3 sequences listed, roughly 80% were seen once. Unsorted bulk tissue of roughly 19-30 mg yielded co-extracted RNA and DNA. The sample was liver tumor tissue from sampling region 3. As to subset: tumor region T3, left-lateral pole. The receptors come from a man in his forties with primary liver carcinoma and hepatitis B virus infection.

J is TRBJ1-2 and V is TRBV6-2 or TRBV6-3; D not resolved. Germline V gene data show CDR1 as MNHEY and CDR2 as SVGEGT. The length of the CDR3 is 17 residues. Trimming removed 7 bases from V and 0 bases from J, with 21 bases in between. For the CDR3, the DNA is TGTGCCAGCAATCCTCCGAGAGTTATGGACTCTAACTATGGCTACACCTTC. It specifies CASNPPRVMDSNYGYTF.

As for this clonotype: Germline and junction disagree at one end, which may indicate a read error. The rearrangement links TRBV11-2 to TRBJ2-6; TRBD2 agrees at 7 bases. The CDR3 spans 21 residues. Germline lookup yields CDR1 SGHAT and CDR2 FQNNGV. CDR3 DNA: TGTGCCAGCAGCATGGGGGGGGATAGGGGCATTTCCCTCTCTGGGGCCAACATCCTGACTTTC. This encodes CASSMGGDRGISLSGANILTF. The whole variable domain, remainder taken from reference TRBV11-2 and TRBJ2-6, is EAGVAQSPRYKIIEKRQSVAFWCNPISGHATLYWYQQILGQGPKLLIQFQNNGVVDDSQLPKDRFSAERLKGVDSTLKIQPAKLEDSAVYLCASSMGGDRGISLSGANILTFGAGSRLTVL.

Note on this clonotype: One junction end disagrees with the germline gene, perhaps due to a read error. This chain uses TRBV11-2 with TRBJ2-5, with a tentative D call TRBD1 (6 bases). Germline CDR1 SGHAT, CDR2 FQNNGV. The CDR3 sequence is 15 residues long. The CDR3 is CASSSRSDPGVTQYF. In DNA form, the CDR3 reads TGTGCCAGCAGCTCCCGGTCAGACCCAGGGGTGACCCAGTATTTC.

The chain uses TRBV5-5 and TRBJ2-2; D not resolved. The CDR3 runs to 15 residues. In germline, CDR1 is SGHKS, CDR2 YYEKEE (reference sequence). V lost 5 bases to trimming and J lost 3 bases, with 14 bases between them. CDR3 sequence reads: CASSGITIYTGELFF. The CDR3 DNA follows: TGTGCCAGCAGTGGGATTACTATCTACACCGGGGAGCTGTTTTTT.

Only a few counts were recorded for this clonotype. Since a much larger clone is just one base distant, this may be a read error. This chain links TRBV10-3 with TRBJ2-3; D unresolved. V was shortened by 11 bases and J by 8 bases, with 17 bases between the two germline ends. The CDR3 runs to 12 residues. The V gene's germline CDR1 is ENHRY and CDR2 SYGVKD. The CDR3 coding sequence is TGTGCCTGTGGTAATGAGATAGGTACGCAGTATTTT. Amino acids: CACGNEIGTQYF.

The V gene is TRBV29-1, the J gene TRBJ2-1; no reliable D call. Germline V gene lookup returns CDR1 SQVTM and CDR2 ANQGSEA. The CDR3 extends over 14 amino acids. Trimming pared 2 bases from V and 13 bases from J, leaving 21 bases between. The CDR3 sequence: CSVEPGHAKNIQFF. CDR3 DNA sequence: TGCAGCGTTGAACCGGGTCATGCCAAAAACATCCAGTTCTTC.

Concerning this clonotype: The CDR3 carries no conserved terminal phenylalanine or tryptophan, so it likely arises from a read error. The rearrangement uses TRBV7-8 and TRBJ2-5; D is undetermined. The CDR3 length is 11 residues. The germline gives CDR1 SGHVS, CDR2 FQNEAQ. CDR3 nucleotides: TGTACCAGCAGCCCCGGGGAGACCCAGTACCTC. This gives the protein CTSSPGETQYL.

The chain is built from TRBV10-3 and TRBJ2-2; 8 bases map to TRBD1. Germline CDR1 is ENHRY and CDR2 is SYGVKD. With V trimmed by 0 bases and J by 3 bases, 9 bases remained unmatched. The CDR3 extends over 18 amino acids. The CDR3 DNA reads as TGTGCCATCAGTGAGTCAGGACAGGGAGATTTCTACACCGGGGAGCTGTTTTTT. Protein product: CAISESGQGDFYTGELFF.

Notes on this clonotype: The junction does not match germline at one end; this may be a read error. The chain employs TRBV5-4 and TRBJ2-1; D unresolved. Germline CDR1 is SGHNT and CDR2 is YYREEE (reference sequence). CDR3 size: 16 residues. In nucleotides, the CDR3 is TGTGCCAGCAGCTTGGAGGGTCAACCCTCATACAATAAGCAGTTCTTC. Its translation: CASSLEGQPSYNKQFF.

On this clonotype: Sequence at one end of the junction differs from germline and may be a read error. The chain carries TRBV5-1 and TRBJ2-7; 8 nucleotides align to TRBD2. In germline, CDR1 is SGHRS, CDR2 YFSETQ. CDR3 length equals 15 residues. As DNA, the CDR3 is TGCGCCAGCAGCTTGAAGCTAGCGGGTGCCTACCAGCAGTACTTC. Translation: CASSLKLAGAYQQYF.

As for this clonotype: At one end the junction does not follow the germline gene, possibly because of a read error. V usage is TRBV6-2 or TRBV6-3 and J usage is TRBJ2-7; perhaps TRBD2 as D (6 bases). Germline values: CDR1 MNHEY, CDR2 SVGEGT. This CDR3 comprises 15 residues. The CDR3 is CTSSTPNNGGYEQYF. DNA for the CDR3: TGTACCAGCAGCACTCCGAATAACGGAGGGTACGAGCAGTACTTC.

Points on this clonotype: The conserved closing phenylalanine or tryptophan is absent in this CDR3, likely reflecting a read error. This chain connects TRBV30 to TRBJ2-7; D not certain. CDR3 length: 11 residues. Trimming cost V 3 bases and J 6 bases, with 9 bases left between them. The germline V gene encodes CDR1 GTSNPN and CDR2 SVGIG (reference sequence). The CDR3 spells CAWSSTGEQYL. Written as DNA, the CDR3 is TGTGCCTGGAGCAGCACTGGCGAGCAGTACTTA.

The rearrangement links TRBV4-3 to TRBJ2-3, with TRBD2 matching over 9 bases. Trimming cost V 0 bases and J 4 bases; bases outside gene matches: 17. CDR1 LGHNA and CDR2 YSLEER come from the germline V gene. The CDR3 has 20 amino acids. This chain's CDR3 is CASSQDLSSGTSRRPDTQYF. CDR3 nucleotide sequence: TGCGCCAGCAGCCAAGATCTTTCCTCCGGGACTAGCAGGAGACCAGATACGCAGTATTTT.

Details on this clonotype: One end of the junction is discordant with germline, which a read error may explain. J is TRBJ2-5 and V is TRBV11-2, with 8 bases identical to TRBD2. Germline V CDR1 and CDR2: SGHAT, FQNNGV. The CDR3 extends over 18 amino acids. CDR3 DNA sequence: TGTGCCAGCAGCCCTAACTCAATCCAGGGTACTGAGCGGGAGACCCTGTACTTC. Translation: CASSPNSIQGTERETLYF.